The rows below give T cell receptor beta chains drawn from one sample of a study of T cell changes during pregnancy in multiple sclerosis. Some clones are missing from TCRdb's copy, which holds only in-frame ones; the method was immunoSEQ multiplex PCR. The repertoire consists of about 60,000 clones, with more than 85% occurring once and the leading ten covering 0.85% to 1%. The sequencing used peripheral blood, collected in the first trimester of pregnancy. All receptors come from a female donor with multiple sclerosis, enrolled in a pregnancy study. CDR3s include the opening cysteine and the closing phenylalanine or tryptophan. Fields, in order: CDR3 protein, CDR3 DNA, clone size, V gene, D gene, J gene. The D gene is left open where the match is weak. For some rows the clone size is stated as once, few or many, or as a class when expanded; others skip it.

CASSQVDQGAREQYF TGCGCCAGCAGCCAAGTAGACCAGGGGGCGCGGGAGCAGTACTTC once TRBV4-3 TRBD1 TRBJ2-7
CASRWTGKDTQYF TGTGCCAGCAGGTGGACAGGTAAAGATACGCAGTATTTT - TRBV6-5 TRBD1 TRBJ2-3
CASSLELDTEAFF TGTGCCAGCAGCTTAGAACTAGACACTGAAGCTTTCTTT - TRBV7-9 - TRBJ1-1
CASSQDRSEKLFF TGTGCCAGCAGCCAAGATCGTAGTGAAAAACTGTTTTTT - TRBV4-2 - TRBJ1-4
CASSPTTGDYGYTF TGTGCCAGCAGCCCCACAACAGGGGATTATGGCTACACCTTC - TRBV5-6 TRBD1 TRBJ1-2
CAWKPGTAANQPQHF TGTGCCTGGAAACCCGGGACAGCAGCTAATCAGCCCCAGCATTTT - TRBV30 TRBD1 TRBJ1-5
CASSIQSNQPQHF TGTGCCAGCAGCATTCAAAGCAATCAGCCCCAGCATTTT few TRBV6-4 - TRBJ1-5
CATSRTLGDRGQETQYF TGTGCCACCAGCAGAACATTGGGGGACAGGGGGCAAGAGACCCAGTACTTC - TRBV15 TRBD1 TRBJ2-5
CASSAKTGGRVNTEAFF TGTGCCAGCAGCGCCAAGACAGGGGGCCGGGTGAACACTGAAGCTTTCTTT - TRBV9 TRBD1 TRBJ1-1
CATSRLGGSNEKLFF TGTGCCACCAGCAGATTGGGGGGATCGAATGAAAAACTGTTTTTT - TRBV15 - TRBJ1-4
CASKGEGQPQHF TGTGCCAGCAAGGGGGAGGGCCAGCCCCAGCATTTT - TRBV2 - TRBJ1-5
CASSLGSRTGELFF TGTGCCAGCAGCTTGGGTAGTCGTACCGGGGAGCTGTTTTTT - TRBV5-5 - TRBJ2-2
CAGRPGGAIDTQYF TGTGCCGGACGCCCAGGGGGCGCGATAGATACGCAGTATTTT - TRBV28 TRBD1 TRBJ2-3
CASSLMTPTEQFF TGTGCCAGCAGCTTAATGACCCCGACAGAGCAGTTCTTC - TRBV7-3 - TRBJ2-1
CASSFRLGDNEQFF TGTGCCAGTAGTTTTAGACTAGGGGACAATGAGCAGTTCTTC - TRBV19 - TRBJ2-1
CASSMKAAGGLTDTQYF TGTGCCAGTAGTATGAAGGCAGCGGGGGGACTCACAGATACGCAGTATTTT - TRBV19 TRBD2 TRBJ2-3
CASSLDGGSYEQYF TGTGCCAGCAGCCTGGACGGAGGCTCCTACGAGCAGTACTTC - TRBV5-4 - TRBJ2-7
CASTFRGADTQYF TGTGCCAGCACCTTTCGGGGGGCAGATACGCAGTATTTT - TRBV7-2 TRBD2 TRBJ2-3